This TCR beta chain is drawn from a study of blood T cell repertoires in COVID-19. In the study overall: Material from acute and convalescent COVID-19 was sourced from the United States, Italy and Spain.

The authors' processing: Reference gene primers were amplified, and this amplification served to estimate nucleated cell counts. Repertoires were generated with immunoSEQ multiplex PCR, while TCRdb's copy carries only in-frame clones and drops some. That table supplies the V and J calls and clone size; D and trimming were determined from the DNA. This sample has over 95,000 clones, with roughly 80% found just once. CDR1 is SGHNT and CDR2 is YYREEE in the germline V gene (reference sequence). The CDR3 contains 17 residues. V was clipped by 4 bases and J by 4 bases; unmatched bases: 11. The receptor comes from a middle-aged man with acute or convalescent COVID-19. The chain joins TRBV5-4 to TRBJ2-6, with 7 bases identical to TRBD1. The sequenced sample consisted of peripheral blood. CDR3 DNA sequence: TGTGCCAGCAGCAGACAGGGAACATCTTCGGGGGCCAACGTCCTGACTTTC. Protein sequence: CASSRQGTSSGANVLTF.